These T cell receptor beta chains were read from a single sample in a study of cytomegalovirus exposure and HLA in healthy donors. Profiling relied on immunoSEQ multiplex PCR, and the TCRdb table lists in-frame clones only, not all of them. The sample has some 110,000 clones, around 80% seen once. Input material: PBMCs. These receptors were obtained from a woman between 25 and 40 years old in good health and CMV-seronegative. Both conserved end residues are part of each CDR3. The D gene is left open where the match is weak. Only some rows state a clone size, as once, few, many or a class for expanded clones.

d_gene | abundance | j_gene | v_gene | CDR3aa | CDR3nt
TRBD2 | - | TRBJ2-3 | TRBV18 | CASSPLISGTTDTQYF | TGTGCCAGCTCACCGCTGATTAGCGGGACAACAGATACGCAGTATTTT
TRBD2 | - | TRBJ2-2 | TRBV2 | CASKGLAETGELFF | TGTGCCAGCAAAGGACTAGCGGAGACCGGGGAGCTGTTTTTT
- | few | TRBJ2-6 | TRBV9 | CASSVVPGKNSGANVLTF | TGTGCCAGCAGCGTAGTTCCAGGGAAGAACTCTGGGGCCAACGTCCTGACTTTC
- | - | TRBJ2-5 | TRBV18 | CASSPPSLETQYF | TGTGCCAGCTCACCACCGAGCTTGGAGACCCAGTACTTC
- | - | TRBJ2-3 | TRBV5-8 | CATVPGQRADTQYF | TGTGCCACCGTTCCGGGACAAAGGGCAGATACGCAGTATTTT
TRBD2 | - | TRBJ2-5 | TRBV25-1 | CASSLAGGETQYF | TGTGCCAGCAGCCTAGCGGGGGGGGAGACCCAGTACTTC
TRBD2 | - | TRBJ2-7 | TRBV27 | CASSLGRGSRDRSYEQYF | TGTGCCAGCAGTTTAGGGAGGGGATCACGGGACCGCTCCTACGAGCAGTACTTC
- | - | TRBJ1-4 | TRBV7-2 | CASSLGDYNEKLFF | TGTGCCAGCAGCTTAGGGGACTATAATGAAAAACTGTTTTTT
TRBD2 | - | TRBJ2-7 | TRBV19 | CASSPGLQFYEQYF | TGTGCCAGTAGTCCGGGACTACAGTTCTACGAGCAGTACTTC
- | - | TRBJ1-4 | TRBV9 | CASSVGTGVNEKLFF | TGTGCCAGCAGCGTAGGGACTGGGGTGAATGAAAAACTGTTTTTT
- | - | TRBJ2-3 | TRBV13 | CASSSAAFTDTQYF | TGTGCCAGCAGCTCAGCGGCCTTTACAGATACGCAGTATTTT
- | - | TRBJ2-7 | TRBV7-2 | CASSFGGGGSSWSF | TGTGCCAGCAGCTTTGGGGGCGGCGGGAGCTCGTGGAGCTTC
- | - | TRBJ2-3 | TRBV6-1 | CASSEQASTDTQYF | TGTGCCAGCAGCGAGCAGGCTAGCACAGATACGCAGTATTTT
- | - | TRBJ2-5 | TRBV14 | CASSLGGPPRQETQYF | TGTGCCAGCAGCCTAGGAGGGCCTCCCCGACAAGAGACCCAGTACTTC
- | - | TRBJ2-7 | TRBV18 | CASSPKGRTQWSYEQYF | TGTGCCAGCTCACCGAAAGGGAGGACCCAATGGTCCTACGAGCAGTACTTC
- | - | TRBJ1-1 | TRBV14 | CASSQVQGRDTEAFF | TGTGCCAGCAGCCAAGTCCAGGGTAGGGACACTGAAGCTTTCTTT
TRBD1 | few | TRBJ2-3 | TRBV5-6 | CASSFGTGATDTQYF | TGTGCCAGCAGCTTCGGGACAGGGGCCACAGATACGCAGTATTTT
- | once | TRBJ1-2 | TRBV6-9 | CASSKGYRVENYGYTF | TGTGCCAGCAGTAAGGGCTACAGGGTAGAAAACTATGGCTACACCTTC
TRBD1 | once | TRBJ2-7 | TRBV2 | CASSARQGVKSYEQYF | TGTGCCAGCAGTGCCCGACAGGGCGTAAAGTCCTACGAGCAGTACTTC
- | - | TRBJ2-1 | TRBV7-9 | CASSLVGSSYNEQFF | TGTGCCAGCAGCTTAGTGGGGAGCTCCTACAATGAGCAGTTCTTC
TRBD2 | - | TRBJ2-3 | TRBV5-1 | CASRGGLARTDTQYF | TGCGCCAGCAGGGGCGGACTAGCCCGCACAGATACGCAGTATTTT
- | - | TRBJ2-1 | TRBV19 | CASSMTRGNEQFF | TGTGCCAGTAGTATGACTAGAGGCAATGAGCAGTTCTTC
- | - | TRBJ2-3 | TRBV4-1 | CASSPREGATDTQYF | TGCGCCAGCAGCCCCCGGGAGGGGGCAACAGATACGCAGTATTTT
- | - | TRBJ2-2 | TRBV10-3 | CAIGGQNTGELFF | TGTGCCATCGGGGGACAGAACACCGGGGAGCTGTTTTTT
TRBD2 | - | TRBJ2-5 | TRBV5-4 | CASSILAGKETQYF | TGTGCCAGCAGCATCCTAGCGGGAAAAGAGACCCAGTACTTC
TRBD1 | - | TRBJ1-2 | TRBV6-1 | CASREGGGYGYTF | TGTGCCAGCAGAGAAGGGGGCGGATATGGCTACACCTTC
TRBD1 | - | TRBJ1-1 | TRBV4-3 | CASSRVSGTGDTEAFF | TGCGCCAGCAGCCGAGTATCTGGGACAGGGGACACTGAAGCTTTCTTT
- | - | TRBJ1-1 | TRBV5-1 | CASVKGWGGTEAFF | TGCGCCAGCGTAAAGGGGTGGGGGGGGACTGAAGCTTTCTTT
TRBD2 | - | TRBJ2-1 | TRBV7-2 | CASNSGREYNEQFF | TGTGCCAGCAATAGCGGGAGGGAGTACAATGAGCAGTTCTTC
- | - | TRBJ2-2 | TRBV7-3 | CASSTRPGTGELFF | TGTGCCAGCAGCACCCGACCGGGCACCGGGGAGCTGTTTTTT
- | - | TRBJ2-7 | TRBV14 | CASSQYVGGYEQYF | TGTGCCAGCAGCCAGTACGTGGGGGGTTACGAGCAGTACTTC
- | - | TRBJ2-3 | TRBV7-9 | CASSSELILTDTQYF | TGTGCCAGCAGCTCTGAGCTGATTCTCACAGATACGCAGTATTTT
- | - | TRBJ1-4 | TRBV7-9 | CSSSLYSGAGEKLFF | TGTTCCAGCAGCCTCTATTCTGGAGCCGGGGAAAAACTGTTTTTT
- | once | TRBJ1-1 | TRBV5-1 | CASSSIWGGKDLNTEAFF | TGCGCCAGCAGCTCGATTTGGGGGGGCAAGGACTTGAACACTGAAGCTTTCTTT
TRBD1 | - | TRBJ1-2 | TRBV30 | CAWSVQRTGAYGYTF | TGTGCCTGGAGTGTACAAAGGACAGGTGCCTATGGCTACACCTTC
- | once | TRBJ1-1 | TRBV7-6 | CASSLALSTEAFF | TGTGCCAGCAGCTTAGCCCTTAGCACTGAAGCTTTCTTT
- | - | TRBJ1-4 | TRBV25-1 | CASSALGVRHEKLFF | TGTGCCAGCAGCGCTTTAGGGGTGAGGCATGAAAAACTGTTTTTT
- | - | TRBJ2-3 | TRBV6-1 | CASSEAGYHTDTQYF | TGTGCCAGCAGTGAAGCGGGCTACCACACAGATACGCAGTATTTT